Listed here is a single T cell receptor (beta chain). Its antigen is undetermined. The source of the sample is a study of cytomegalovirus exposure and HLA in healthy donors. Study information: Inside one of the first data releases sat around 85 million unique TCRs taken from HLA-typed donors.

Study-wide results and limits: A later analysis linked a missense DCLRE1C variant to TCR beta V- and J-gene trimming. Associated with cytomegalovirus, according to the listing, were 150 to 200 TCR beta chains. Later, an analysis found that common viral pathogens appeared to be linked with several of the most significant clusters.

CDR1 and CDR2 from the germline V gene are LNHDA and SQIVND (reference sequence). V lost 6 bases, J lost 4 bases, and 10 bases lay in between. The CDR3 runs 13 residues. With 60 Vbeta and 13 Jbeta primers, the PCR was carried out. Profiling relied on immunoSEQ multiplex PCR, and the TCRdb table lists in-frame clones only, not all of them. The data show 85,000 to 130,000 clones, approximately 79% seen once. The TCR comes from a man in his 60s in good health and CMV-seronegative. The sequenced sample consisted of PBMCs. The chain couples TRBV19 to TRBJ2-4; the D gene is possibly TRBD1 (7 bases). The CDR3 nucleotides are TGTGCCAGTAGGGGGGGACAGAAAAACATTCAGTACTTC. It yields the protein CASRGGQKNIQYF.